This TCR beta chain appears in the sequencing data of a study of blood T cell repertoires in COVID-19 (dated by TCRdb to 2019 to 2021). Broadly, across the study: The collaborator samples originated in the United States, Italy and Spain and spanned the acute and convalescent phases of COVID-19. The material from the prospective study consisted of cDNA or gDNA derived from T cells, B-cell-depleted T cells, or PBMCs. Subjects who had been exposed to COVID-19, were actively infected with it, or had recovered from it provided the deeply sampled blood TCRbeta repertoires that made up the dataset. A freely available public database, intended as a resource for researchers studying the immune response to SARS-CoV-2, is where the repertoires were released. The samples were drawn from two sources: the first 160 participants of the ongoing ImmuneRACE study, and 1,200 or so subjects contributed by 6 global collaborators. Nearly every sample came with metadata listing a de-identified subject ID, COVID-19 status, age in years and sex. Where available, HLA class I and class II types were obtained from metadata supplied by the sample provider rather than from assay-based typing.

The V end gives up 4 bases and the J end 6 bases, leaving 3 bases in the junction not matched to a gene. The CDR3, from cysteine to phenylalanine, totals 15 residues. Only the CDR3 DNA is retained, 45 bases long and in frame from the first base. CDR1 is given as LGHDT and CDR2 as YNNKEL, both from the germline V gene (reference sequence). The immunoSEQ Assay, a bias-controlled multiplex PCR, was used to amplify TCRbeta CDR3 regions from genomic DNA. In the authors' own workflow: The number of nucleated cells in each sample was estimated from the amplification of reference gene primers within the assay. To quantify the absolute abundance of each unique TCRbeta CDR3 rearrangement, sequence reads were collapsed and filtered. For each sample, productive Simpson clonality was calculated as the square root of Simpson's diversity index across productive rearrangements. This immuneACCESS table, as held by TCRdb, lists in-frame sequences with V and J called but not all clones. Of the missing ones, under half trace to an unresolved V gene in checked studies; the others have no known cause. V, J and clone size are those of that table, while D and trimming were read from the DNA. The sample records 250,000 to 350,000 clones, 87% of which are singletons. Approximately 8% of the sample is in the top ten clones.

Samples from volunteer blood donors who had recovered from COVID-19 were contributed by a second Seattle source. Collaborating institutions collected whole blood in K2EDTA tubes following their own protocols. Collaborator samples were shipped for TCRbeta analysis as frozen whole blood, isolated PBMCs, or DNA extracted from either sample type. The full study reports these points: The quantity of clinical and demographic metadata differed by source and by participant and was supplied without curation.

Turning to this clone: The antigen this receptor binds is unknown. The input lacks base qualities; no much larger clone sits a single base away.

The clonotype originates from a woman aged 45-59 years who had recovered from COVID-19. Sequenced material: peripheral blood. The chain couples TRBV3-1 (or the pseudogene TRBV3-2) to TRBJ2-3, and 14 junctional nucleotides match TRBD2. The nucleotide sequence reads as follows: TGTGCCAGCAGCCGGGGACTAGCGGGAGCGGATACGCAGTATTTT. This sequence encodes CASSRGLAGADTQYF.